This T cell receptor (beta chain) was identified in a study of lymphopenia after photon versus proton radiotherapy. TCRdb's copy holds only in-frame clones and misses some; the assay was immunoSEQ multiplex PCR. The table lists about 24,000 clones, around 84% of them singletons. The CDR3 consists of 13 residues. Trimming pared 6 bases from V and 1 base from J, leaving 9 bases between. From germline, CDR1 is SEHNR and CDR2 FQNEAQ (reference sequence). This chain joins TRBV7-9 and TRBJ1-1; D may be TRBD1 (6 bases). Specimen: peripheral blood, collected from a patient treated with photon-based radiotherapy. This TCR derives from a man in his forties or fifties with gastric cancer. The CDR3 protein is CASRPGENTEAFF. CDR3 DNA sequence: TGTGCCAGCAGACCAGGGGAGAACACTGAAGCTTTCTTT.